These 9 T cell receptor beta chains were all obtained from the same sample, sequenced in a study of shared clonotypes between healthy human individuals. Positive CCR7 selection of CD45RO-negative cells yielded the naive CD8 cells, and terminally differentiated effector memory CD45RA+ cells were excluded. The method was immunoSEQ multiplex PCR; TCRdb's version includes in-frame clones alone and lacks a portion of them. The profile shows roughly 1,800,000 clones, roughly 94% of them singletons. Sequenced material: naive CD8+ T cells sorted from blood. The receptors come from a man in his late teens or twenties in good health.

As for this clone: One end of the junction is discordant with germline, which a read error may explain. For the CDR3, the DNA is TGTGCCTGGGGAGGGGGGATCTCCGACAATGAGCAGTTCTTC. Protein product: CAWGGGISDNEQFF. The chain links TRBV30 to TRBJ2-1, with D perhaps TRBD1 or TRBD2 (6 bases each). Germline lookup yields CDR1 GTSNPN and CDR2 SVGIG (reference sequence). This CDR3 spans 14 amino acids.

Regarding this clone: At one boundary the junction diverges from the germline segment, which might be a read error. The chain links TRBV13 to TRBJ2-7, with TRBD1 as a possible D gene (5 bases). CDR1 is PRHDT and CDR2 is FYEKMQ in the germline V gene (reference sequence). The CDR3 length is 12 residues. This chain's CDR3 is CASSSKPQGLAF. In DNA, the CDR3 is TGTGCCAGCAGCTCCAAACCCCAGGGTCTTGCCTTC.

V usage is TRBV4-1 and J usage is TRBJ2-5; 7 bases agree with TRBD2. The tail of the sequence fits TRBJ2-7 better, so the J call may be wrong. CDR3 length equals 16 residues. Germline values: CDR1 MGHRA, CDR2 YSYEKL. This CDR3 is CASSQALAVSSYEQYF. The CDR3 coding sequence is TGCGCCAGCAGCCAGGCGCTAGCGGTGAGCTCCTACGAGCAGTACTTC.

The chain links TRBV27 to TRBJ2-1; 9 bases line up with TRBD2. Germline-derived CDR1 and CDR2 are MNHEY and SMNVEV (reference sequence). V lost 5 bases and J lost 8; bases outside the gene matches: 10. The CDR3 covers 15 residues. The chain's CDR3 is CASSTLAGVIDEQFF. In DNA, the CDR3 is TGTGCCAGCAGTACCTTAGCGGGAGTAATTGATGAGCAGTTCTTC.

The chain combines TRBV4-3 with TRBJ2-2; tentatively, D is TRBD2 (6 bases). The CDR3 runs to 18 residues. Germline assignment: CDR1 LGHNA and CDR2 YSLEER. The V end lost 5 bases, the J end lost 4 bases, and 23 bases lay between the germline ends. CDR3 sequence (DNA): TGCGCCAGCAGCACATCGGTAGCGGTGAGGTCGGGCACCGGGGAGCTGTTTTTT. It codes for CASSTSVAVRSGTGELFF.

Here the CDR3 reads CASSDVGNQPQHF. The CDR3 DNA reads TGTGCCAGCAGTGATGTGGGGAATCAGCCCCAGCATTTT. The V gene is TRBV2, the J gene TRBJ1-5; D is ambiguous. Trimming removed 3 bases from V and 4 bases from J, with 7 bases in between. Germline CDR1 and CDR2: SNHLY and FYNNEI. The CDR3 is 13 residues long.

The V call is TRBV30, the J call TRBJ2-7, with TRBD1 as a possible D gene (5 bases). The V end lost 2 bases, the J end lost 2 bases, and 13 bases lay between the germline ends. The CDR3 has 14 amino acids. Germline CDR1 GTSNPN, CDR2 SVGIG (reference sequence). CDR3 amino acids: CAWSYGQGTYEQYF. CDR3 DNA: TGTGCCTGGAGTTATGGTCAGGGTACCTACGAGCAGTACTTC.

V and J are TRBV27 and TRBJ2-7; no reliable D call. V was shortened by 0 bases and J by 6 bases, with 9 bases between the two germline ends. The CDR3 runs to 13 residues. The germline V gene has CDR1 MNHEY and CDR2 SMNVEV (reference sequence). DNA of the CDR3: TGTGCCAGCAGTTTATCGGCCGTCGTCGAGCAGTACTTC. It is translated as CASSLSAVVEQYF.

This chain connects TRBV19 to TRBJ2-3; TRBD2 is a possible D gene (5 bases). CDR3 size: 13 residues. Germline V CDR1 and CDR2: LNHDA, SQIVND (reference sequence). The V and J ends lost 6 bases and 4 bases respectively, with 11 bases between them. CDR3 residues: CASRSLAADTQYF. The CDR3 nucleotides read TGTGCCAGTAGATCCCTAGCTGCAGATACGCAGTATTTT.